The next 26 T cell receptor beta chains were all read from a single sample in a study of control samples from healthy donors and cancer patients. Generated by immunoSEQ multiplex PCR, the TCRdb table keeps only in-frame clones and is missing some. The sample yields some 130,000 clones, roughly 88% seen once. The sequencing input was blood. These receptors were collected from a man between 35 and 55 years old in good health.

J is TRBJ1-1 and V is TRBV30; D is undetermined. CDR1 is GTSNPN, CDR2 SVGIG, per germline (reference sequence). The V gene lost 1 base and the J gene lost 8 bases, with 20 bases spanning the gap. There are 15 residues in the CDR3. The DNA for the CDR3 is TGTGCCTGGAGTGCATCGCGGCAGTACGGTTCGGAAGCTTTCTTT. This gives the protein CAWSASRQYGSEAFF. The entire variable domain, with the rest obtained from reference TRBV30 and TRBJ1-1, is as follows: SQTIHQWPATLVQPVGSPLSLECTVEGTSNPNLYWYRQAAGRGLQLLFYSVGIGQISSEVPQNLSASRPQDRQFILSSKKLLLSDSGFYLCAWSASRQYGSEAFFGQGTRLTVV.

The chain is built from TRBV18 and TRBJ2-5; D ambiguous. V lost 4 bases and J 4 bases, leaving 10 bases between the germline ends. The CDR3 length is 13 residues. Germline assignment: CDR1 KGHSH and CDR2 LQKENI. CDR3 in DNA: TGTGCCAGCTCACAATCGATAGGAGAGACCCAGTACTTC. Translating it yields CASSQSIGETQYF.

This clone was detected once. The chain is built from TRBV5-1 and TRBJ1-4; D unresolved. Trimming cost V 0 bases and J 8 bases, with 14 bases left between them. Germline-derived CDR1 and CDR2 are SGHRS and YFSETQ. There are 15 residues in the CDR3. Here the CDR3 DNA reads TGCGCCAGCAGCTTGGAGGGCAGCCTAGAGGAAAAACTGTTTTTT. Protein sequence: CASSLEGSLEEKLFF.

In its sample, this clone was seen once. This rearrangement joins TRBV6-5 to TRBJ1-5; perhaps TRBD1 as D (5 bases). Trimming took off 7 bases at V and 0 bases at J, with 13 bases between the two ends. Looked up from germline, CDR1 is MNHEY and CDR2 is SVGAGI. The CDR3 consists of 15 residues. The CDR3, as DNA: TGTGCCAGCATGGTTACAGGACCTAGCAATCAGCCCCAGCATTTT. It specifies CASMVTGPSNQPQHF.

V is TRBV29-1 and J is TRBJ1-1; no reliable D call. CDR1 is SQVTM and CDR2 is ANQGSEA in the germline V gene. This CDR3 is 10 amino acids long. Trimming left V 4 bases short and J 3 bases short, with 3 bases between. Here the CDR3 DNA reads TGCAGCGTTGTGTACACTGAAGCTTTCTTT. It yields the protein CSVVYTEAFF.

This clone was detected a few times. CDR3 in DNA: TGCAGCGTTGAAGCCGGGACAGGGAAAAACTATGGCTACACCTTC. Residues: CSVEAGTGKNYGYTF. The J gene is TRBJ1-2, the V gene TRBV29-1; 9 nucleotides align to TRBD1. Unmatched junction bases numbered 5, after V lost 1 base and J lost 2 bases. The CDR3 consists of 15 residues. Looked up from germline, CDR1 is SQVTM and CDR2 is ANQGSEA.

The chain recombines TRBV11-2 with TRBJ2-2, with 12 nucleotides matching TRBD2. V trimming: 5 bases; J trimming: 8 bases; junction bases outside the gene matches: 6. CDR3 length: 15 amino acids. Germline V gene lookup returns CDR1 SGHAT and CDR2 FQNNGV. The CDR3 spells CASSEGLAGRGELFF. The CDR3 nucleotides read TGTGCCAGCAGCGAAGGACTAGCGGGACGGGGGGAGCTGTTTTTT.

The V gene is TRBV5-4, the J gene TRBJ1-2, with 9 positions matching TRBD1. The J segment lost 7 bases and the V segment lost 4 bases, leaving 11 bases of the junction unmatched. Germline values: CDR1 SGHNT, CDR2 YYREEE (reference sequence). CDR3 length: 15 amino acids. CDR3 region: CASSSPGQGWTGYTF. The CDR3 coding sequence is TGTGCCAGCAGCAGTCCGGGACAGGGATGGACTGGCTACACCTTC.

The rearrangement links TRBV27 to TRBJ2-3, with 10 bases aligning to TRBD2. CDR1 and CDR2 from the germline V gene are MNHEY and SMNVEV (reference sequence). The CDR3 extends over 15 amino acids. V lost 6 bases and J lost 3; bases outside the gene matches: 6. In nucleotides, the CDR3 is TGTGCCAGCAGCCCCTGGGGACTAGCGACAGATACGCAGTATTTT. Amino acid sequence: CASSPWGLATDTQYF.

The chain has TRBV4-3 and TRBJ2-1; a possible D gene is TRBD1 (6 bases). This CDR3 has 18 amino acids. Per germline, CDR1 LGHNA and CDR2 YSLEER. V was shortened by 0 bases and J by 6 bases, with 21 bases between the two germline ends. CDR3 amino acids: CASSQDFGTPKVGNEQFF. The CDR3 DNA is TGCGCCAGCAGCCAAGATTTCGGGACACCAAAAGTCGGCAATGAGCAGTTCTTC.

CDR3 bases: TGTGCCAGCAGCCAGGACAATCAGCCCCAGCATTTT. It encodes CASSQDNQPQHF. This rearrangement joins TRBV7-9 to TRBJ1-5; D ambiguous. The germline V and J ends were trimmed by 5 bases and 3 bases, with 5 bases remaining between them. Germline assignment: CDR1 SEHNR and CDR2 FQNEAQ (reference sequence). This CDR3 has 12 residues.

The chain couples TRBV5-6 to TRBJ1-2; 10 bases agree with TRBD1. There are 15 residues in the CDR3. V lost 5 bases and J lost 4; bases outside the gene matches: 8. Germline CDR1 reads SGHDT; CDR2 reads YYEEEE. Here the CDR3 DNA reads TGTGCCAGCAGAGGACAGGGGGGCTACGCCTATGGCTACACCTTC. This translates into CASRGQGGYAYGYTF.

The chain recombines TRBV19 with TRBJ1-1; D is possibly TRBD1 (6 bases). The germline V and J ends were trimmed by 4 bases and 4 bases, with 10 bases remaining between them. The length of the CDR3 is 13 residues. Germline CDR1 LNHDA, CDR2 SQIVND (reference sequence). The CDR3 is CASSKQGPTEAFF. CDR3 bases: TGTGCCAGTAGTAAACAGGGTCCCACTGAAGCTTTCTTT.

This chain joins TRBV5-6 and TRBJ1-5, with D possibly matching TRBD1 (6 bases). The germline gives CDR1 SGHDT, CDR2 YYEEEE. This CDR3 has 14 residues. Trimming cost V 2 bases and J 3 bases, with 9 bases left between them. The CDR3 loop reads CASSFRDTNQPQHF. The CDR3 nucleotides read TGTGCCAGCAGCTTTAGGGACACCAATCAGCCCCAGCATTTT.

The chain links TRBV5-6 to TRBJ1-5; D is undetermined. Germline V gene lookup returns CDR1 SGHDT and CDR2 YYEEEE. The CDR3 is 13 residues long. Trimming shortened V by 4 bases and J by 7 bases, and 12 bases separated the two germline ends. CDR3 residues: CASSVQDRQPQHF. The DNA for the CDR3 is TGTGCCAGCAGCGTGCAGGATCGCCAGCCCCAGCATTTT.

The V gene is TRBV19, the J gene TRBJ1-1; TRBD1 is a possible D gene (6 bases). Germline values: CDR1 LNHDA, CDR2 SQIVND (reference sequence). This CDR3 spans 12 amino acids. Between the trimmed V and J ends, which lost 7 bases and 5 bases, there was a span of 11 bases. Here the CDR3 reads CASTQGGTEAFF. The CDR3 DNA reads TGTGCCAGTACCCAAGGGGGAACTGAAGCTTTCTTT. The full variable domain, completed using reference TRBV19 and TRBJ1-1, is DGGITQSPKYLFRKEGQNVTLSCEQNLNHDAMYWYRQDPGQGLRLIYYSQIVNDFQKGDIAEGYSVSREKKESFPLTVTSAQKNPTAFYLCASTQGGTEAFFGQGTRLTVV.

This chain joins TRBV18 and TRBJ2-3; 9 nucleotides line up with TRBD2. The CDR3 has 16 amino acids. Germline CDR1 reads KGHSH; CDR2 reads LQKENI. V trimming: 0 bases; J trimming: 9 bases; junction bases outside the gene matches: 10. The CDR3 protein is CASSPPRVAGVDTQYF. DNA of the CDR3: TGTGCCAGCTCACCACCGAGGGTAGCGGGGGTTGACACGCAGTATTTT.

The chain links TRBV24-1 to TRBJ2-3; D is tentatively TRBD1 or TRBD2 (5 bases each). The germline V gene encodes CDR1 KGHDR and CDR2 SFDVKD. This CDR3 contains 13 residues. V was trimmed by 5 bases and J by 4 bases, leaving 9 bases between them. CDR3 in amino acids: CATSGTGPDTQYF. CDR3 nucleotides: TGTGCCACCAGTGGCACGGGACCAGATACGCAGTATTTT.

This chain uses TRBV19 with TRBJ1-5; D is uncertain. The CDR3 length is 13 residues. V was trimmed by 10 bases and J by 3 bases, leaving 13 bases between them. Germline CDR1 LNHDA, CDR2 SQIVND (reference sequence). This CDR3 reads CATSREVNQPQHF. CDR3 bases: TGTGCCACCTCAAGAGAAGTCAATCAGCCCCAGCATTTT.

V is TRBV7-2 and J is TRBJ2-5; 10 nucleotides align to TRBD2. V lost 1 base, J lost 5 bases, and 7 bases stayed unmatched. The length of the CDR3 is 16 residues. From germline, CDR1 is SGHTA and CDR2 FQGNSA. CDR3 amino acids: CASSLGSGGLGETQYF. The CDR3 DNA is TGTGCCAGCAGCTTAGGTAGCGGGGGGCTAGGGGAGACCCAGTACTTC. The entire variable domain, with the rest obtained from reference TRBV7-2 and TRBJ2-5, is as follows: GAGVSQSPSNKVTEKGKDVELRCDPISGHTALYWYRQSLGQGLEFLIYFQGNSAPDKSGLPSDRFSAERTGGSVSTLTIQRTQQEDSAVYLCASSLGSGGLGETQYFGPGTRLLVL.

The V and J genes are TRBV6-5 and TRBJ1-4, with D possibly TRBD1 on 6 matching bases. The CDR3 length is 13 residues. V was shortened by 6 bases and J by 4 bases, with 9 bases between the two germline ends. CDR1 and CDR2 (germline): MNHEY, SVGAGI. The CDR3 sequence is CASSGQSNEKLFF. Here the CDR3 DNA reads TGTGCCAGCAGCGGACAGAGTAATGAAAAACTGTTTTTT.

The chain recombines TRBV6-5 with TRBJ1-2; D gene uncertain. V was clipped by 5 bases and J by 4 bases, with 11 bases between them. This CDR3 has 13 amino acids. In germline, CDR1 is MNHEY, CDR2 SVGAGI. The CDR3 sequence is CASSPTTGYGYTF. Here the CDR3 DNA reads TGTGCCAGCAGTCCGACAACTGGCTATGGCTACACCTTC.

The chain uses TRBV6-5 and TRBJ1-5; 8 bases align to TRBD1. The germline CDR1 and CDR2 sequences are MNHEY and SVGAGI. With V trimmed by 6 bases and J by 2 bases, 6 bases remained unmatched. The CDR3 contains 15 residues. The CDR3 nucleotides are TGTGCCAGCAGCCCCGGGACAGGCGGCAATCAGCCCCAGCATTTT. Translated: CASSPGTGGNQPQHF.

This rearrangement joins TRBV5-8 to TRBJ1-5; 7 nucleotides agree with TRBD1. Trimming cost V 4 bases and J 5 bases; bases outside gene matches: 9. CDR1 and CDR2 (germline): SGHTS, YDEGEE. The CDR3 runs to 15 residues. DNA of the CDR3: TGTGCCAGCAGCCCACCAGGGGGGACCCATCAGCCCCAGCATTTT. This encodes CASSPPGGTHQPQHF.

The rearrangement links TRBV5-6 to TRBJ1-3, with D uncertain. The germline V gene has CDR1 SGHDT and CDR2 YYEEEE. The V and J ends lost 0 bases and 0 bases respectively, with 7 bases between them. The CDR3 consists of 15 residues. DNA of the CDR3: TGTGCCAGCAGCTTGGGCCCTTCCTCTGGAAACACCATATATTTT. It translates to CASSLGPSSGNTIYF.

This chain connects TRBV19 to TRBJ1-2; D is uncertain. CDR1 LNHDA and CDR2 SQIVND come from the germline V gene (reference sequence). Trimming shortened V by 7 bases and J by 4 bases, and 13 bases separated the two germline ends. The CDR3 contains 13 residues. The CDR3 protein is CASIGRSTYGYTF. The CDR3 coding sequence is TGTGCCAGTATTGGAAGAAGCACCTATGGCTACACCTTC.